A single sample gave rise to the 15 T cell receptor beta chains below, sequenced in a study of shared T cell receptors in the human thymus. Method: immunoSEQ multiplex PCR; TCRdb's copy keeps in-frame clones and lacks some. Seen here are over 650,000 clones, more than 70% observed once, and the top ten hold more than 0.009%. These data also featured in a second study, about human thymus T cells.

Sample: thymocytes. The receptors derive from a boy younger than two with a congenital heart defect.

CDR3 bases: TGTGCCAGCAGCTTATGTACACCCCAGGGGAACACTGAAGCTTTCTTT. Translated: CASSLCTPQGNTEAFF. This chain connects TRBV7-9 to TRBJ1-1; D might be TRBD1 (5 bases). Germline V gives CDR1 SEHNR, CDR2 FQNEAQ (reference sequence). The CDR3 totals 16 residues. V dropped 2 bases and J dropped 1 base, with 14 bases sitting between them.

The chain recombines TRBV4-3 with TRBJ1-1; the D is unclear. V lost 1 base to trimming and J lost 4 bases, with 22 bases between them. In germline, CDR1 is LGHNA, CDR2 YSLEER. The CDR3 consists of 18 residues. The CDR3 loop is CASSQVSSGLGGPTEAFF. CDR3 DNA sequence: TGCGCCAGCAGCCAAGTGTCTAGTGGGCTGGGAGGGCCCACTGAAGCTTTCTTT.

The rearrangement uses TRBV27 and TRBJ1-1, with 9 bases that match TRBD1. The CDR3 consists of 15 residues. The ends lost 6 bases at V and 5 bases at J; junction bases unmatched: 10. CDR1 and CDR2 (germline): MNHEY, SMNVEV (reference sequence). CDR3: CASSNPDRGFTEAFF. In DNA, the CDR3 is TGTGCCAGCAGCAACCCCGACAGGGGGTTTACTGAAGCTTTCTTT.

The genes are TRBV14 and TRBJ1-6; no definite D call. The ends were cut back, 0 bases at V and 8 bases at J, with 17 bases in the middle. This CDR3 is built from 17 residues. The V gene's germline CDR1 is SGHDN and CDR2 FVKESK. CDR3 region: CASSQDRPDGEDSPLHF. In nucleotides, the CDR3 is TGTGCCAGCAGCCAAGACCGCCCGGATGGGGAGGATTCACCCCTCCACTTT.

This rearrangement joins TRBV9 to TRBJ2-1, with unresolved D. Germline V gene data show CDR1 as SGDLS and CDR2 as YYNGEE. CDR3 length: 12 amino acids. The V gene lost 3 bases and the J gene lost 8 bases, with 9 bases spanning the gap. The CDR3 loop is CASSGPGDEQFF. The CDR3 DNA follows: TGTGCCAGCAGCGGGCCAGGTGATGAGCAGTTCTTC. Using reference TRBV9 and TRBJ2-1 for the parts outside the CDR3, the full variable domain is DSGVTQTPKHLITATGQRVTLRCSPRSGDLSVYWYQQSLDQGLQFLIQYYNGEERAKGNILERFSAQQFPDLHSELNLSSLELGDSALYFCASSGPGDEQFFGPGTRLTVL.

The J gene is TRBJ1-1, the V gene TRBV5-6; D might be TRBD1 (5 bases). Trimming shortened V by 6 bases and J by 6 bases, and 15 bases separated the two germline ends. Germline lookup yields CDR1 SGHDT and CDR2 YYEEEE. This CDR3 region has 13 residues. The CDR3 region has the DNA TGTGCCAGCACCTGGGGGGTTCTTTCTGAAGCTTTCTTT. It encodes CASTWGVLSEAFF.

The chain employs TRBV30 and TRBJ1-2, with D tentatively TRBD1 (6 bases). Germline V gene data show CDR1 as GTSNPN and CDR2 as SVGIG (reference sequence). V shed 7 bases and J shed 8 bases, with 17 bases lying between them. The CDR3 consists of 12 residues. The CDR3 reads CASSNRDKGYTF. The CDR3 DNA follows: TGTGCCTCCTCTAACAGGGACAAGGGCTACACCTTC.

The CDR3 sequence: CASSQDAPSGNPRGGADTQYF. CDR3 nucleotides: TGCGCCAGCAGCCAAGACGCCCCGTCAGGGAATCCGCGGGGAGGAGCAGATACGCAGTATTTT. The chain joins TRBV4-3 to TRBJ2-3, with D perhaps TRBD2 (6 bases). Germline CDR1 LGHNA, CDR2 YSLEER. The length of the CDR3 is 21 residues. Trimming stripped 0 bases from V and 4 bases from J, with 29 bases between.

This clone appeared a single time. The chain links TRBV7-9 to TRBJ1-5; 8 positions match TRBD1. Germline V gene data show CDR1 as SEHNR and CDR2 as FQNEAQ (reference sequence). With V trimmed by 5 bases and J by 2 bases, 5 bases remained unmatched. This CDR3 region has 15 residues. The CDR3 reads CASSPGTGGNQPQHF. The CDR3 region has the DNA TGTGCCAGCAGCCCTGGGACAGGTGGCAATCAGCCCCAGCATTTT. The whole variable domain, filled in from reference TRBV7-9 and TRBJ1-5, reads DTGVSQNPRHKITKRGQNVTFRCDPISEHNRLYWYRQTLGQGPEFLTYFQNEAQLEKSRLLSDRFSAERPKGSFSTLEIQRTEQGDSAMYLCASSPGTGGNQPQHFGDGTRLSIL.

This clone appeared once. This chain links TRBV11-2 with TRBJ1-3; D gene ambiguous. The CDR3 extends over 16 amino acids. Germline V gene lookup returns CDR1 SGHAT and CDR2 FQNNGV. Trimming pared 5 bases from V and 0 bases from J, leaving 14 bases between. The CDR3 nucleotides read TGTGCCAGCAGCCCCAAACAGATCACCTCTGGAAACACCATATATTTT. This codes for CASSPKQITSGNTIYF.

The gene calls are TRBV7-9 and TRBJ2-3; D not resolved. From germline, CDR1 is SEHNR and CDR2 FQNEAQ (reference sequence). The CDR3 totals 15 residues. Trimming removed 3 bases from V and 4 bases from J, with 14 bases in between. The DNA of the CDR3 is TGTGCCAGCAGCTTTGAAACATTCCCCCCAGATACGCAGTATTTT. Encoded protein: CASSFETFPPDTQYF. The whole variable domain, filled in from reference TRBV7-9 and TRBJ2-3, reads DTGVSQNPRHKITKRGQNVTFRCDPISEHNRLYWYRQTLGQGPEFLTYFQNEAQLEKSRLLSDRFSAERPKGSFSTLEIQRTEQGDSAMYLCASSFETFPPDTQYFGPGTRLTVL.

V is TRBV12-5 and J is TRBJ1-1; 7 nucleotides match TRBD1. Germline V gene sequence: CDR1 LGHNT, CDR2 FRNRAP. V lost 4 bases, J lost 1 base, and 3 bases stayed unmatched. The CDR3 spans 14 residues. CDR3 DNA sequence: TGTGCTAGTGGTTCAAGGACAGGGAACACTGAAGCTTTCTTT. It translates to CASGSRTGNTEAFF.

The chain uses TRBV6-6 and TRBJ2-1; 7 nucleotides match TRBD2. V was clipped by 0 bases and J by 7 bases; unmatched bases: 9. This CDR3 is built from 16 residues. Germline CDR1 is MNHNY and CDR2 is SVGAGI (reference sequence). The CDR3 nucleotides read TGTGCCAGCAGTTACTCGAAACGGGGGGAGGGGAATGAGCAGTTCTTC. It yields the protein CASSYSKRGEGNEQFF.

The chain uses TRBV7-9 and TRBJ2-3; D is unresolved. This CDR3 contains 13 residues. Per germline, CDR1 SEHNR and CDR2 FQNEAQ (reference sequence). The V end lost 8 bases, the J end lost 2 bases, and 11 bases lay between the germline ends. CDR3 sequence reads: CASCPGPTDTQYF. The CDR3 nucleotides read TGTGCCAGCTGCCCAGGCCCCACAGATACGCAGTATTTT.

The V and J genes are TRBV6-5 and TRBJ1-1; D is ambiguous. The CDR3 loop spans 11 amino acids. V was cut by 6 bases and J by 3 bases, with 5 bases left in between. Germline CDR1 and CDR2: MNHEY and SVGAGI. CDR3 sequence reads: CASRQDTEAFF. The CDR3 DNA reads as TGTGCCAGCAGACAAGACACTGAAGCTTTCTTT.